The 16 T cell receptor beta chains given below trace back to one sample, sequenced in a study of T cells after yellow fever vaccination. TCRdb fed the 5' RACE reads into MiXCR, producing one record per CDR3 protein. The sample consists of 100,000 to 150,000 distinct CDR3 sequences, over 12% of them appearing once. Sequencing was performed on CD8+ T cells sorted from PBMCs, taken 5 days after the yellow fever booster vaccination. The receptors were sampled from a man in his late teens or twenties who received the YFV17D yellow fever vaccine.

The chain couples TRBV4-1 to TRBJ2-2; 8 nucleotides align to TRBD2. V lost 5 bases and J lost 0; bases outside the gene matches: 8. Germline V lookup: CDR1 MGHRA, CDR2 YSYEKL. This CDR3 has 17 amino acids. CDR3 sequence reads: CASSWRGAHANTGELFF. The DNA for the CDR3 is TGCGCCAGCAGCTGGCGGGGGGCCCATGCGAACACCGGGGAGCTGTTTTTT.

This clonotype was counted many times. V gene TRBV5-1 combines with J gene TRBJ1-1, with unresolved D. Germline CDR1 is SGHRS and CDR2 is YFSETQ. V shed 0 bases and J shed 4 bases, with 7 bases lying between them. CDR3 length: 13 amino acids. The CDR3 protein is CASSLGGGTEAFF. The CDR3 nucleotides read TGCGCCAGCAGCTTGGGCGGAGGCACTGAAGCTTTCTTT.

This clonotype was counted a single time. The chain uses TRBV12-5 and TRBJ1-5; possible D gene TRBD1, 5 bases. This CDR3 comprises 17 residues. V dropped 4 bases and J dropped 0 bases, with 16 bases sitting between them. Germline loops: CDR1 LGHNT, CDR2 FRNRAP. CDR3 loop: CASGSLTGRHSNQPQHF. CDR3 DNA sequence: TGTGCTAGTGGTTCCCTTACGGGGCGGCATAGCAATCAGCCCCAGCATTTT.

The V call is TRBV11-2, the J call TRBJ1-1; D is unclear. This CDR3 has 13 residues. Germline V gene data show CDR1 as SGHAT and CDR2 as FQNNGV. Trimming removed 2 bases from V and 6 bases from J, with 10 bases in between. DNA of the CDR3: TGTGCCAGCAGCTTACTGTCAGACCCTGAAGCTTTCTTT. It yields the protein CASSLLSDPEAFF.

This clonotype was recorded a few times. This chain links TRBV5-1 with TRBJ2-3; D not certain. The germline V gene encodes CDR1 SGHRS and CDR2 YFSETQ. V dropped 0 bases and J dropped 0 bases, with 8 bases sitting between them. This CDR3 comprises 15 residues. CDR3 protein: CASSLELTSTDTQYF. The DNA of the CDR3 is TGCGCCAGCAGCTTGGAGTTGACTAGCACAGATACGCAGTATTTT.

The V gene is TRBV4-3, the J gene TRBJ2-1; 7 positions agree with TRBD2. The CDR3 extends over 13 amino acids. The junction had 8 bases not matched to a gene; V was cut back by 6 bases and J by 9 bases. Germline CDR1 reads LGHNA; CDR2 reads YSLEER. The CDR3: CASSYRLAFEQFF. DNA of the CDR3: TGCGCCAGCAGTTACAGACTAGCCTTTGAGCAGTTCTTC.

V is TRBV7-9 and J is TRBJ2-7, with 8 nucleotides matching TRBD2. The CDR3 covers 15 residues. CDR1 is SEHNR, CDR2 FQNEAQ, per germline (reference sequence). V lost 2 bases and J lost 3; bases outside the gene matches: 6. The CDR3, as DNA: TGTGCCAGCAGCTTATCAACTAGCGGTGACTACGAGCAGTACGTC. The encoded protein is CASSLSTSGDYEQYV.

This clonotype was seen ten or more times. The chain couples TRBV4-3 to TRBJ2-2; D gene unclear. Per germline, CDR1 LGHNA and CDR2 YSLEER. V was trimmed by 0 bases and J by 5 bases, leaving 13 bases between them. This CDR3 is 16 amino acids long. The CDR3 spells CASSQDPAGETGELFF. The CDR3, as DNA: TGCGCCAGCAGCCAAGATCCGGCAGGAGAAACCGGGGAGCTGTTTTTT.

This clonotype occurred a few times. The V and J genes are TRBV7-2 and TRBJ2-3; D call uncertain. V lost 4 bases and J lost 6, with 5 bases in between. The CDR3 length is 11 residues. Germline lookup yields CDR1 SGHTA and CDR2 FQGNSA. The CDR3 bases are TGTGCCAGCAGCTCCATGGATACGCAGTATTTT. Amino acids: CASSSMDTQYF.

This chain uses TRBV18 with TRBJ2-3; no clear D. The CDR3 is 13 residues long. The germline gives CDR1 KGHSH, CDR2 LQKENI. Trimming removed 4 bases at V and 4 bases at J, with 9 bases between. The CDR3 is CASSLEPADTQYF. In DNA form, the CDR3 reads TGTGCCAGCTCACTTGAACCCGCAGATACGCAGTATTTT.

In its sample, this clonotype was seen a few times. The V gene is TRBV5-6, the J gene TRBJ2-7; D not resolved. This CDR3 has 14 amino acids. With 0 bases removed from V and 3 bases from J, the gap between germline ends came to 10 bases. Germline values: CDR1 SGHDT, CDR2 YYEEEE. CDR3 nucleotides: TGTGCCAGCAGCTTGGGACTTTCAGTCTACGAGCAGTACGTC. It translates to CASSLGLSVYEQYV.

Remarks on this clonotype: Relative to the germline gene, one junction end is altered; a read error may explain this. The chain uses TRBV6-5 and TRBJ2-1; no definite D call. This CDR3 spans 13 amino acids. The germline gives CDR1 MNHEY, CDR2 SVGAGI. The CDR3 coding sequence is TGTGCCAGAAGTTACTCGGTTAGCAATGAGCAGTTCTTC. Protein sequence: CARSYSVSNEQFF.

This clonotype was detected ten times or more. The chain joins TRBV4-2 to TRBJ2-3; 7 bases line up with TRBD2. The trim removed 1 base at V and 2 bases at J, leaving 3 bases unmatched. Germline CDR1 is LGHNA and CDR2 is YNFKEQ. The CDR3 loop spans 15 amino acids. CDR3 residues: CASSQVTSDTDTQYF. In DNA, the CDR3 is TGTGCCAGCAGCCAAGTAACTAGCGACACAGATACGCAGTATTTT.

This clonotype was found a few times. The CDR3 sequence is CASRSGGRGTEAFF. CDR3 DNA: TGTGCCAGCAGATCAGGGGGGCGCGGCACTGAAGCTTTCTTT. This chain uses TRBV6-1 with TRBJ1-1, with 7 bases that match TRBD1. Germline CDR1 is MNHNS and CDR2 is SASEGT. The CDR3 extends over 14 amino acids. V was clipped by 6 bases and J by 4 bases; unmatched bases: 8.

This clonotype was seen a handful of times. The genes are TRBV6-2 or TRBV6-3 and TRBJ2-1; maybe TRBD2 (7 bases). V was trimmed by 2 bases and J by 8 bases, leaving 19 bases between them. This CDR3 has 16 amino acids. Germline lookup yields CDR1 MNHEY and CDR2 SVGEGT. The CDR3 DNA reads as TGTGCCAGCAGTTACAGGGACGTGAGGGGGGGGGATGAGCAGTTCTTC. It specifies CASSYRDVRGGDEQFF.

The chain is built from TRBV28 and TRBJ2-2; no reliable D call. CDR1 is MDHEN, CDR2 SYDVKM, per germline. The CDR3 is 13 amino acids. V was trimmed by 6 bases and J by 6 bases, leaving 11 bases between them. CDR3 protein: CASRKALAGELFF. As DNA, the CDR3 is TGTGCCAGCAGAAAGGCCCTCGCCGGGGAGCTGTTTTTT. The whole variable domain, remainder taken from reference TRBV28 and TRBJ2-2, is DVKVTQSSRYLVKRTGEKVFLECVQDMDHENMFWYRQDPGLGLRLIYFSYDVKMKEKGDIPEGYSVSREKKERFSLILESASTNQTSMYLCASRKALAGELFFGEGSRLTVL.